This T cell receptor (beta chain) was obtained from a study of cytomegalovirus exposure and HLA in healthy donors. Whole-study results and caveats: Sequencing artifact likely explains a cluster of highly shared sequence variants. An analysis was carried out later, and it reportedly showed fewer N-insertions in an Asian-associated ancestry cluster than the 666-donor mean.

The CDR3 consists of 15 residues. Germline loops: CDR1 SGHRS, CDR2 YFSETQ. Trimming cost V 2 bases and J 3 bases; bases outside gene matches: 5. On this clone: The antigen remains unidentified.

This PCR relied on a set of 60 Vbeta primers and 13 Jbeta primers. Only in-frame clones appear in the TCRdb table, and some are missing; sequencing was by immunoSEQ multiplex PCR. The sample spans 150,000 to 200,000 clones; the ten largest clones claim 1% to 1.5%. Sequencing used PBMCs. This TCR was recovered from a woman aged 55-75 years in good health and CMV-seronegative. This chain links TRBV5-1 with TRBJ1-1, with 9 bases identical to TRBD1. The DNA for the CDR3 is TGCGCCAGCAGCTTCACGACAGGGGGAGACACTGAAGCTTTCTTT. It translates to CASSFTTGGDTEAFF.